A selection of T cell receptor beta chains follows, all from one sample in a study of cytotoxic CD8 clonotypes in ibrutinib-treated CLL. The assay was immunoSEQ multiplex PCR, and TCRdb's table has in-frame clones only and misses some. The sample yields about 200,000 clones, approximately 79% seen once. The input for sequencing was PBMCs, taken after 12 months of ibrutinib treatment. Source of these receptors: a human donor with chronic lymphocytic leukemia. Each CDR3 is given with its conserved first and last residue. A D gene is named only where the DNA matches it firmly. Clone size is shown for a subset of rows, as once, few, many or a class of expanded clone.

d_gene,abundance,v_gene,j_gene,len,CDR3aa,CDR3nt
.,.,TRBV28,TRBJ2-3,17,CASSLLGLANPMDTQYF,TGTGCCAGCAGTTTATTGGGGCTAGCGAACCCCATGGATACGCAGTATTTT
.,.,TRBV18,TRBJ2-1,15,CASSPDQSSYNEQFF,TGTGCCAGCTCACCGGACCAGAGCTCCTACAATGAGCAGTTCTTC
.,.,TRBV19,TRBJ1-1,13,CASSMGMNTEAFF,TGTGCCAGTAGTATGGGGATGAACACTGAAGCTTTCTTT
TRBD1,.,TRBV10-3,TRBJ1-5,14,CAISATGENQPQHF,TGTGCCATCAGTGCGACAGGGGAAAATCAGCCCCAGCATTTT
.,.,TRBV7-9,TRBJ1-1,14,CASSLVGGNTEAFF,TGTGCCAGCAGCTTAGTCGGGGGTAACACTGAAGCTTTCTTT
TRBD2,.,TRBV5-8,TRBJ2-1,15,CASSLRLAGDAEQFF,TGTGCCAGCAGCTTGCGGCTAGCGGGAGACGCTGAGCAGTTCTTC
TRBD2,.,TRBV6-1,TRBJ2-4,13,CAIRAGGPDIQYF,TGTGCCATCCGGGCGGGGGGGCCTGACATTCAGTACTTC
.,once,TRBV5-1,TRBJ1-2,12,CASRRDNYGYTF,TGCGCCTCCCGCCGGGACAACTATGGCTACACCTTC
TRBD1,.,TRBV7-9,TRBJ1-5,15,CASSLVGGGGQPQHF,TGTGCCAGCAGCTTAGTAGGGGGCGGAGGACAGCCCCAGCATTTT
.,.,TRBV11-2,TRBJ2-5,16,CASSPRGSHSQETQYF,TGTGCCAGCAGCCCAAGGGGGAGCCACTCCCAAGAGACCCAGTACTTC
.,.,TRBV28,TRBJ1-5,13,CASSFRGGQPQHF,TGTGCCAGCAGTTTCAGGGGTGGGCAGCCCCAGCATTTT
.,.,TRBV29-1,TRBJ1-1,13,CSVNRLQNTEAFF,TGCAGCGTAAATAGGCTGCAGAACACTGAAGCTTTCTTT
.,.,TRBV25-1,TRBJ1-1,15,CASSELEGLGTEAFF,TGTGCCAGCAGTGAATTGGAAGGGCTGGGCACTGAAGCTTTCTTT
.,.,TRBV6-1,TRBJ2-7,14,CASSNRGSAGEQYF,TGTGCCAGCAGTAATCGAGGCTCGGCGGGGGAGCAGTACTTC
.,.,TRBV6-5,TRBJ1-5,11,CASTPTGPQHF,TGTGCCAGCACCCCGACAGGGCCCCAGCATTTT
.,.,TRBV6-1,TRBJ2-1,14,CASSGVSGYNEQFF,TGTGCCAGCAGTGGAGTTAGCGGTTACAATGAGCAGTTCTTC
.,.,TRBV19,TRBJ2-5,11,CASQTGQTQYF,TGTGCCAGTCAAACGGGCCAGACCCAGTACTTC
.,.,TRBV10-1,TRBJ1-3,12,CASSESEGTIYF,TGCGCCAGCAGTGAGTCGGAAGGGACCATATATTTT
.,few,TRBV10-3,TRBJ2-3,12,CAIRDFTDTQYF,TGTGCCATCAGGGACTTCACAGATACGCAGTATTTT
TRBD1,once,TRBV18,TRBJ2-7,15,CASSPGQGTFYEQYF,TGTGCCAGCTCACCGGGACAGGGGACATTCTACGAGCAGTACTTC
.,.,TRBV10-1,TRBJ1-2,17,CASSEEPGATVKDGYTF,TGCGCCAGCAGTGAGGAACCAGGGGCCACCGTCAAGGATGGCTACACCTTC
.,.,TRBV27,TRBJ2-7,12,CASSTGPYEQYF,TGTGCCAGCTCGACAGGACCCTACGAGCAGTACTTC
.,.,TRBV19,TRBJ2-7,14,CASSVQGASYEQYF,TGTGCCAGTAGTGTTCAGGGAGCCTCCTACGAGCAGTACTTC
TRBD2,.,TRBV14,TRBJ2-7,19,CASSSEGLAGFFHSYEQYF,TGTGCCAGCAGCTCCGAAGGCCTAGCGGGCTTTTTCCACTCCTACGAGCAGTACTTC
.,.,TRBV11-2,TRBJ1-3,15,CASSLVAGAGNTIYF,TGTGCCAGCAGCTTAGTGGCAGGGGCTGGAAACACCATATATTTT
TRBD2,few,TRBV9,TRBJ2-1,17,CASSPLGAGGSYNEQFF,TGTGCCAGCAGCCCCCTGGGAGCGGGGGGGTCCTACAATGAGCAGTTCTTC
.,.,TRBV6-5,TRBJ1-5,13,CASSPHKRQPQHF,TGTGCCAGCAGTCCCCACAAGAGACAGCCCCAGCATTTT
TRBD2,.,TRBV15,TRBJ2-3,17,CATSPPGLAGGLKAQYF,TGTGCCACCAGCCCACCGGGACTAGCGGGGGGGCTGAAGGCGCAGTATTTT
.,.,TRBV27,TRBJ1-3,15,CASSLSGTSANTIYF,TGTGCCAGCAGCCTGTCCGGGACGTCGGCAAACACCATATATTTT
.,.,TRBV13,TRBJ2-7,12,CASSSSGIEQYF,TGTGCCAGCAGCTCTTCAGGGATTGAGCAGTACTTC
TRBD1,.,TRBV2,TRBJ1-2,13,CAGTVDRGGGYTF,TGTGCCGGCACCGTCGACAGGGGGGGCGGCTACACCTTC
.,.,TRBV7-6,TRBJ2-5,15,CASSFRPLYQETQYF,TGTGCCAGCAGCTTCAGACCTTTGTACCAAGAGACCCAGTACTTC
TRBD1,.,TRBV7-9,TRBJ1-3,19,CASSSVLPWGTGPGNTIYF,TGTGCCAGCAGCTCAGTCCTGCCATGGGGGACAGGCCCTGGAAACACCATATATTTT
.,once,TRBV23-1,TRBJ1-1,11,CARGCSTEAFF,TGCGCCAGAGGGTGTAGCACTGAAGCTTTCTTT
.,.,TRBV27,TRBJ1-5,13,CASGSLRAGPQHF,TGTGCCAGCGGATCCCTCAGGGCGGGTCCCCAGCATTTT
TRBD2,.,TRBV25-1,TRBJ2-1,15,CASSPGLATYNEQFF,TGTGCCAGCAGCCCGGGACTAGCGACCTACAATGAGCAGTTCTTC